The rows below give T cell receptor beta chains drawn from one sample of a study of blood T cell repertoires in COVID-19. Using immunoSEQ multiplex PCR, the repertoire was profiled, and TCRdb retains in-frame clones only, with some absent. The sample holds about 3,400 clones; around 80% are singletons and the top ten take 21%. Material: peripheral blood. These receptors were obtained from a human donor in a cohort sampled during active COVID-19. Both conserved end residues are part of each CDR3. D genes are given only for firm matches. Rows may omit the clone size; those that give it use once, few, many or a size class.

TRBD2	-	TRBJ2-1	TRBV5-4	CASSLDPAGSYNEQFF	TGTGCCAGCAGCTTGGATCCAGCGGGGTCTTACAATGAGCAGTTCTTC
-	few	TRBJ1-5	TRBV30	CAWSGRKEKGDQPQHF	TGTGCCTGGAGTGGGAGGAAGGAGAAGGGTGATCAGCCCCAGCATTTT
TRBD2	-	TRBJ2-5	TRBV11-2	CASSSSGGLETQYF	TGTGCCAGCAGCTCTAGCGGGGGGTTGGAGACCCAGTACTTC
TRBD1	once	TRBJ1-1	TRBV27	CASSPGGQGGNTEAFF	TGTGCCAGCAGCCCTGGGGGACAGGGAGGCAACACTGAAGCTTTCTTT
TRBD1	-	TRBJ1-3	TRBV10-3	CAITGDSASGNTIYF	TGTGCCATCACTGGGGACAGCGCCTCTGGAAACACCATATATTTT
TRBD2	few	TRBJ2-1	TRBV19	CASTPSGGSSYNEQFF	TGTGCCAGTACCCCCAGCGGGGGGTCCTCCTACAATGAGCAGTTCTTC
-	-	TRBJ2-3	TRBV19	CASSPTATSTDTQYF	TGTGCCAGTAGCCCGACAGCCACTAGCACAGATACGCAGTATTTT
TRBD1	-	TRBJ2-1	TRBV6-6	CATGGDRGYNEQFF	TGTGCCACCGGTGGGGACAGGGGATACAATGAGCAGTTCTTC
TRBD2	once	TRBJ2-2	TRBV5-1	CASSPGSSGARELFF	TGCGCCAGCAGCCCCGGGTCTAGCGGGGCCCGGGAGCTGTTTTTT
-	few	TRBJ2-7	TRBV4-1	CASSRGTDYEQYF	TGCGCCAGCAGCCGCGGGACTGACTACGAGCAGTACTTC
-	-	TRBJ2-7	TRBV10-3	CAISSPNPPYEQYF	TGTGCCATCAGTTCGCCTAATCCCCCCTACGAGCAGTACTTC
-	-	TRBJ2-5	TRBV5-1	CASSPGSSRNQETQYF	TGCGCCAGCAGCCCCGGGTCATCGCGGAACCAAGAGACCCAGTACTTC
TRBD2	-	TRBJ2-1	TRBV7-8	CASSLVLAAAYNEQFF	TGTGCCAGCAGCTTAGTTCTAGCGGCGGCCTACAATGAGCAGTTCTTC
TRBD1	once	TRBJ2-7	TRBV3-1/TRBV3-2	CASSQGHRGLYEQYF	TGTGCCAGCAGCCAAGGGCACAGGGGGCTCTACGAGCAGTACTTC
-	-	TRBJ1-2	TRBV7-2	CASSLATRGYGYTF	TGTGCCAGCAGCTTAGCGACAAGGGGATATGGCTACACCTTC
-	-	TRBJ1-4	TRBV2	CASLPLLATNEKLFF	TGTGCCAGCCTTCCACTACTTGCAACTAATGAAAAACTGTTTTTT
-	-	TRBJ1-2	TRBV11-2	CASSLEGQANYGYTF	TGTGCCAGCAGCTTAGAGGGGCAAGCTAACTATGGCTACACCTTC
-	-	TRBJ2-7	TRBV4-2	CASSHTGGTQAYEQYF	TGTGCCAGCAGCCATACTGGCGGGACCCAGGCCTACGAGCAGTACTTC
-	few	TRBJ2-2	TRBV7-9	CASSLSQATGELFF	TGTGCCAGCAGCTTATCACAGGCCACCGGGGAGCTGTTTTTT
-	-	TRBJ2-7	TRBV25-1	CASGKTGTLEQYF	TGTGCCAGCGGCAAGACAGGGACTCTCGAGCAGTACTTC
TRBD2	-	TRBJ2-1	TRBV19	CASSISGGLYNEQFF	TGTGCCAGTAGTATAAGCGGGGGCCTTTACAATGAGCAGTTCTTC
-	-	TRBJ2-3	TRBV13	CASSTGPRDTQYF	TGTGCCAGCAGCACAGGGCCCCGGGATACGCAGTATTTT
-	-	TRBJ1-5	TRBV5-1	CASSLHGAGDQPQHF	TGCGCCAGCAGCTTACATGGGGCAGGGGATCAGCCCCAGCATTTT
-	-	TRBJ1-1	TRBV5-1	CASSLSGGNTEAFF	TGCGCCAGCAGCTTGTCCGGTGGGAACACTGAAGCTTTCTTT
TRBD2	once	TRBJ2-1	TRBV6-5	CASSSGLAGGAEQFF	TGTGCCAGCAGCTCAGGACTAGCGGGGGGGGCTGAGCAGTTCTTC
-	-	TRBJ1-1	TRBV3-1/TRBV3-2	CASSLSRGRGSEAFF	TGTGCCAGCAGCCTGAGCCGCGGGAGGGGGTCTGAAGCTTTCTTT
-	-	TRBJ1-1	TRBV27	CASSPMLTPGHMNTEAFF	TGTGCCAGCAGTCCTATGCTTACTCCGGGACACATGAACACTGAAGCTTTCTTT
TRBD1	-	TRBJ2-7	TRBV5-6	CASSLVTGGEQYF	TGTGCCAGCAGCTTGGTTACAGGGGGCGAGCAGTACTTC
TRBD1	-	TRBJ2-7	TRBV9	CASSPRDSRLSSYEQYF	TGTGCCAGCAGCCCCCGGGACAGCAGATTAAGCTCCTACGAGCAGTACTTC
TRBD1	-	TRBJ1-1	TRBV19	CASTGQGWGKTEAFF	TGTGCCAGTACCGGACAGGGATGGGGAAAAACTGAAGCTTTCTTT
-	-	TRBJ1-4	TRBV29-1	CSVELPNEKLFF	TGCAGCGTTGAACTCCCGAATGAAAAACTGTTTTTT
-	-	TRBJ2-7	TRBV2	CASSERGSKPSF	TGTGCCAGCAGTGAAAGGGGCTCGAAACCCTCCTTC
TRBD1	-	TRBJ1-2	TRBV5-1	CASSPTGGQYYGYTF	TGCGCCAGCAGCCCTACAGGGGGCCAATACTATGGCTACACCTTC
-	-	TRBJ2-7	TRBV19	CASSSWNGEQYF	TGTGCCAGTAGTAGCTGGAACGGGGAACAGTACTTC
-	-	TRBJ2-7	TRBV27	CASSLISGNEQYF	TGTGCCAGCAGTTTAATATCCGGGAACGAGCAGTACTTC
TRBD2	few	TRBJ2-7	TRBV27	CASSLSGLAYEQYF	TGTGCCAGCAGTTTATCGGGACTAGCCTACGAGCAGTACTTC
-	few	TRBJ1-5	TRBV21-1	CASIFRSGWEPQHF	TGTGCCAGCATCTTCAGGTCAGGTTGGGAGCCCCAGCATTTT
TRBD1	large	TRBJ2-7	TRBV10-3	CATRDRGYEQYF	TGTGCCACCCGGGACAGGGGCTACGAGCAGTACTTC
-	-	TRBJ2-7	TRBV6-5	CASSHLDSSYEQYF	TGTGCCAGCAGTCACCTAGACAGCTCCTACGAGCAGTACTTC